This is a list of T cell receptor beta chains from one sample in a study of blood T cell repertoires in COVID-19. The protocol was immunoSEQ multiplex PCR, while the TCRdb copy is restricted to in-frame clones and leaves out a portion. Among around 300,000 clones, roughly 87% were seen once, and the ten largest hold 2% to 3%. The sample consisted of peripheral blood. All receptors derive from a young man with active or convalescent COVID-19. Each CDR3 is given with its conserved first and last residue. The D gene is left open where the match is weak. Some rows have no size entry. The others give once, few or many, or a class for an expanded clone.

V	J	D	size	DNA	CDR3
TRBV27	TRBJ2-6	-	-	TGTGCCAGCAGCCCCCTAAGGGGCTCTGGGGCCAACGTCCTGACTTTC	CASSPLRGSGANVLTF
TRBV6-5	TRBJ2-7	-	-	TGTGCCAGCATTGGCCTGTTCTACGAGCAGTACTTC	CASIGLFYEQYF
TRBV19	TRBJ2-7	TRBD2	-	TGTGCCAGTAGCCTTCCCACGTCAGCGGGGGGATTCTACGAGCAGTACTTC	CASSLPTSAGGFYEQYF
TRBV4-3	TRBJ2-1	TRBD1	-	TGCGCCAGCAGCCACGGGACAGGGGGCGAAAATGAGCAGTTCTTC	CASSHGTGGENEQFF
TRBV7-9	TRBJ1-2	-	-	TGTGCCAGCAGCCCACAGACAGGTTGGGGGATCGGCTACACCTTC	CASSPQTGWGIGYTF
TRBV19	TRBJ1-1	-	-	TGTGCCAGTAGTACCCAGGGGTTGGGGACTGAAGCTTTCTTT	CASSTQGLGTEAFF
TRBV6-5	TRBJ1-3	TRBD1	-	TGTGCCAGCAGGAGGGACAGGGGTCAAAACACCATATATTTT	CASRRDRGQNTIYF
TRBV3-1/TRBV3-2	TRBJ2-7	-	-	TGTGCCAGCAGCCCACACTCCTACGAGCAGTACTTC	CASSPHSYEQYF
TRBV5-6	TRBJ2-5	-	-	TGTGCCATCCCGGTGGGGGGGCACCAAGAGACCCAGTACTTC	CAIPVGGHQETQYF
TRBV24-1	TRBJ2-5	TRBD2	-	TGTGCCACCAGTGATTCTCTAGCGGGAGGGGGGGGTCAAGAGACCCAGTACTTC	CATSDSLAGGGGQETQYF
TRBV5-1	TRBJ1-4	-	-	TGCGCCAGCAGCTGGGGAGGGGGACGGGACGAAAAACTGTTTTTT	CASSWGGGRDEKLFF
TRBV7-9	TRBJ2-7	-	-	TGTGCCAGCAGTCCCTCTATCACTGGAGCCGGCGAGCAGTACTTC	CASSPSITGAGEQYF
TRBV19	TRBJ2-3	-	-	TGTGCCAGTAGTCAGCGTCCAGATACGCAGTATTTT	CASSQRPDTQYF
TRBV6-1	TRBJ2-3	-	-	TGTGCCAGCAGTGAAGCGCTGCTAGCAGCCACAGATACGCAGTATTTT	CASSEALLAATDTQYF
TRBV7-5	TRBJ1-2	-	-	TGTGCCAGAAGCTTAGGGGGGCGCCGCTATGGCTACACCTTC	CARSLGGRRYGYTF
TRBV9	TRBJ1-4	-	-	TGTGCCAGCAGCGTCAGGGGCGCAGGTGAAAAACTGTTTTTT	CASSVRGAGEKLFF
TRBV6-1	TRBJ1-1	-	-	TGTGCCAGCAGTGAAACCGACCCCCCAGGCACTGAAGCTTTCTTT	CASSETDPPGTEAFF
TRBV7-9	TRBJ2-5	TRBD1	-	TGTGCCAGCAGCTCGGGGACAGAAGAGACCCAGTACTTC	CASSSGTEETQYF
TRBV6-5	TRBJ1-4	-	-	TGTGCCAGCAGTTCCCACAGGTTTCAAGTTGGTGAAAAACTGTTTTTT	CASSSHRFQVGEKLFF
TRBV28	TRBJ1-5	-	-	TGTGCCAGCAGTTCTTTAAATCAGCCCCAGCATTTT	CASSSLNQPQHF
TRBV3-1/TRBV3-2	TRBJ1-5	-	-	TGTGCCAGCAGCCAAGACGGGAGGCCCCAGCATTTT	CASSQDGRPQHF
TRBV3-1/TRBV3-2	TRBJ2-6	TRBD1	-	TGTGCCAGCAGGAGGACAGGGGGAAACTTTGGGGCCAACGTCCTGACTTTC	CASRRTGGNFGANVLTF
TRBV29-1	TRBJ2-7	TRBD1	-	TGCAGCGTTGAAGTTAGGGGACAGAACTACGAGCAGTACTTC	CSVEVRGQNYEQYF
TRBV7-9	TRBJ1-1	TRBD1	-	TGTGCCAGCAGCGGGCCGGGACAGGGAGTTTCCTTT	CASSGPGQGVSF
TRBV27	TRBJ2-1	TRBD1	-	TGTGCCAGCAGTTTGGACAGGGGGGAGCAGTTCTTC	CASSLDRGEQFF
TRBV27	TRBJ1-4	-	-	TGTGCCAGCAGCCCCCTAGTGGGGCCCAATGAAAAACTGTTTTTT	CASSPLVGPNEKLFF
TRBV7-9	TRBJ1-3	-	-	TGTGCCAGCAGCTGGATAGTCAGGGGAAGCTCTGGAAACACCATATATTTT	CASSWIVRGSSGNTIYF
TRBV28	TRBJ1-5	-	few	TGTGCCACAAACAGAGGCAATCAGCCCCAGCATTTT	CATNRGNQPQHF
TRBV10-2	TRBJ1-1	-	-	TGCGCCAGCAGTGACCCCCCGGGGGGCACTGAAGCTTTCTTT	CASSDPPGGTEAFF
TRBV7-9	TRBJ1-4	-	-	TGTGCCAGCAGCTTAGGCAGGGAACGAGAAAAACTGTTTTTT	CASSLGREREKLFF
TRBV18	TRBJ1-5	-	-	TGTGCCAGCTCACCAGGTGCGACAGAGACCAGTCAGCCCCAGCATTTT	CASSPGATETSQPQHF
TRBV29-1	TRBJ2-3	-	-	TGCAGCGTTGGAAATCTAGAACGAGCAGATACGCAGTATTTT	CSVGNLERADTQYF
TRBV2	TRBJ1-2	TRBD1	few	TGTGCCATGCGGTTACAGGGGCTGGATGGCTACACCTTC	CAMRLQGLDGYTF
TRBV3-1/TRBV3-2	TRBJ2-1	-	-	TGTGCCAGCAGCCACTCCCTGAGCTCCTACAATGAGCAGTTCTTC	CASSHSLSSYNEQFF
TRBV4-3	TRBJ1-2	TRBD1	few	TGCGCCAGCAGCCCGGGGGACAGTCTTGGCTACACCTTC	CASSPGDSLGYTF
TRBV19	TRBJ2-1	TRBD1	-	TGTGCCAGTAGTCCATCCCGAGGGACAGCCTCCTACAATGAGCAGTTCTTC	CASSPSRGTASYNEQFF
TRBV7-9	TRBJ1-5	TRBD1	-	TGTGCCAGCAGCCGTGACAGGGCCCAGCCCCAGCATTTT	CASSRDRAQPQHF
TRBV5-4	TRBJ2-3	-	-	TGTGCCACCGGTTCAGGAGATACGCAGTATTTT	CATGSGDTQYF
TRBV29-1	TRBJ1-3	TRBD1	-	TGCAGCGTCAGGACAGGGGCGGGAAACACCATATATTTT	CSVRTGAGNTIYF
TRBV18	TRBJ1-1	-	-	TGTGCCAGCTCACCAAGGGGGGGGCGAGAAGACACTGAAGCTTTCTTT	CASSPRGGREDTEAFF
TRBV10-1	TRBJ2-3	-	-	TGCGCCAGCAGTGAAACCGGTGCAGATACGCAGTATTTT	CASSETGADTQYF
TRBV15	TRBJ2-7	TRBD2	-	TGTGCCACCAGCAGAGATAGCGGGAGGAGATACGAGCAGTACTTC	CATSRDSGRRYEQYF
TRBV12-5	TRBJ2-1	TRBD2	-	TGTGCTAGTGGTAGGGGGACTAGCGCACTCTACAATGAGCAGTTCTTC	CASGRGTSALYNEQFF
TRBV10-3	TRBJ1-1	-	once	TGTGCCATCAGTGAAACCGGACAGACAAACACTGAAGCTTTCTTT	CAISETGQTNTEAFF